This T cell receptor (beta chain) is drawn from a study of blood T cell repertoires in COVID-19 (dated by TCRdb to between 2020 and 2021). For context, the study as a whole: Collaborator samples came from the United States, Italy and Spain and covered acute and convalescent phases of COVID-19. The material from the prospective study consisted of cDNA or gDNA derived from T cells, B-cell-depleted T cells, or PBMCs. The dataset comprised deeply sampled blood TCRbeta repertoires from subjects exposed to, actively infected with, or recovered from COVID-19. The repertoires were released in a freely available public database intended as a resource for research on the immune response to SARS-CoV-2. Samples came from the ongoing ImmuneRACE study (first 160 participants) plus 1,254 subjects from 6 global collaborators. Sample metadata almost always included a de-identified subject ID, COVID-19 status, age in years and sex. Where available, HLA class I and class II types were obtained from metadata supplied by the sample provider rather than from assay-based typing.

TCRbeta CDR3 regions were amplified from genomic DNA by means of the immunoSEQ Assay, a bias-controlled multiplex PCR. The original pipeline was this. The number of nucleated cells in each sample was estimated by amplification of reference gene primers within the assay. Sequence reads were collapsed and filtered to measure the absolute abundance of every unique TCRbeta CDR3 rearrangement. For each sample, productive Simpson clonality was calculated by taking the square root of Simpson's diversity index across productive rearrangements. Not all clones reach the TCRdb copy of this immuneACCESS table, which keeps in-frame sequences only. Checked studies attribute under half of the gap to unresolved V genes and leave the rest unexplained. The V and J calls and clone size were taken over from that table, and D and trimming were inferred from the DNA. The sample table holds 70,000 to 100,000 clones, of which 75% were seen once. The ten largest make up approximately 4.6% of the sample.

The investigation overall reported the following: The amount of clinical and demographic metadata varied by source and participant and was provided uncurated.

Each collaborating institution followed its own protocols to collect whole blood in K2EDTA tubes. Collaborator samples were shipped for TCRbeta analysis as frozen whole blood, isolated PBMCs, or DNA extracted from either sample type. CDR1 and CDR2, per the germline V gene, are MDHEN and SYDVKM. Trimming leaves V shorter by 2 bases and J shorter by 4 bases, with the junction holding 8 bases beyond the gene matches. Counted from cysteine to phenylalanine, this CDR3 has 16 amino acids. Only the CDR3 part of the read is kept: 48 bases, read in frame from the first base. As to this clone: The antigen it binds to is not known. No much larger clone is present one base from it, and per-base qualities are unavailable.

The sample comprised peripheral blood. The clonotype originates from a woman between 50 and 59 years old with acute or convalescent COVID-19. Recombination linked TRBV28 to TRBJ2-5, with 9 middle bases fitting TRBD1. Here the CDR3 is given as CASSLRGTGRRETQYF. The sequence in DNA is TGTGCCAGCAGTTTAAGGGGGACAGGGCGCCGAGAGACCCAGTACTTC.